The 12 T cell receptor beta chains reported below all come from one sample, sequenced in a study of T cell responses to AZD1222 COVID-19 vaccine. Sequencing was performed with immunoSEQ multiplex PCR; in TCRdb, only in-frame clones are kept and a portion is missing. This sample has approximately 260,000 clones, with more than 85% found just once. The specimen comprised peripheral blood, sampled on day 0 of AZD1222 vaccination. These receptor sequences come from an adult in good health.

The CDR3 bases are TGTGCCAGCAGGGATCGATGGGGAGATACGCAGTATTTT. Its protein is CASRDRWGDTQYF. The V gene is TRBV28, the J gene TRBJ2-3; D gene uncertain. Germline V gene sequence: CDR1 MDHEN, CDR2 SYDVKM. Trimming removed 6 bases at V and 5 bases at J, with 12 bases between. This CDR3 is built from 13 residues.

The CDR3 DNA reads TGTGCCAGCAGCCCTTCCGGGACGGGATATGGCTACACCTTC. As protein: CASSPSGTGYGYTF. The genes are TRBV7-3 and TRBJ1-2; tentative D call: TRBD1 (5 bases). Germline assignment: CDR1 SGHTA and CDR2 FQGTGA. CDR3 size: 14 residues. V was trimmed by 5 bases and J by 5 bases, leaving 15 bases between them.

The CDR3 reads CAIKSGQGGPEEKLFF. As DNA, the CDR3 is TGTGCCATCAAGTCGGGACAGGGGGGTCCGGAGGAAAAACTGTTTTTT. The V gene is TRBV10-3, the J gene TRBJ1-4, with 11 bases identical to TRBD1. The CDR3 has 16 residues. Trimming removed 7 bases from V and 8 bases from J; junction bases left unmatched: 12. The germline V gene encodes CDR1 ENHRY and CDR2 SYGVKD.

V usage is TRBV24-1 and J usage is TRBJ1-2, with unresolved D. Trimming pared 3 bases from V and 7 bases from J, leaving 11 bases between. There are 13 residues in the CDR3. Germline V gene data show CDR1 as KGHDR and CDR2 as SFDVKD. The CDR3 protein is CATSDGGIGGYTF. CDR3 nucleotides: TGTGCCACCAGTGATGGCGGTATAGGTGGCTACACCTTC.

The CDR3 is CASSVGELGTQYF. The CDR3 DNA is TGTGCCAGCAGCGTGGGGGAGCTAGGGACCCAGTACTTC. The rearrangement links TRBV9 to TRBJ2-5; D may correspond to TRBD1 or TRBD2 (5 bases each). CDR3 length equals 13 residues. Trimming took 2 bases from V and 7 from J, leaving 12 bases between them. Germline V gene sequence: CDR1 SGDLS, CDR2 YYNGEE.

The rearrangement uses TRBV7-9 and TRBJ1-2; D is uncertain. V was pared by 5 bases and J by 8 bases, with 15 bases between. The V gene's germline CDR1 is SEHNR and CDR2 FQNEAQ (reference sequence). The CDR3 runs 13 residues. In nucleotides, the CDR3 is TGTGCCAGCAGCAACCAGAGGGCGGGAGGCTACACCTTC. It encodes CASSNQRAGGYTF.

DNA for the CDR3: TGTGCCAGCAGCTCCGCGACAGGCCTCTCTGGAAACACCATATATTTT. Protein: CASSSATGLSGNTIYF. This chain links TRBV9 with TRBJ1-3; TRBD1 might be the D (6 bases). The CDR3 length is 16 residues. Germline V gene lookup returns CDR1 SGDLS and CDR2 YYNGEE. V was pared by 4 bases and J by 0 bases, with 14 bases between.

CDR3 bases: TGTGCCTGGAGCCGCCAGATCTATAATTCACCCCTCCACTTT. Translation: CAWSRQIYNSPLHF. The chain joins TRBV30 to TRBJ1-6; no firm D call. With 3 bases removed from V and 3 bases from J, the gap between germline ends came to 9 bases. Germline CDR1 reads GTSNPN; CDR2 reads SVGIG (reference sequence). The CDR3 is made up of 14 amino acids.

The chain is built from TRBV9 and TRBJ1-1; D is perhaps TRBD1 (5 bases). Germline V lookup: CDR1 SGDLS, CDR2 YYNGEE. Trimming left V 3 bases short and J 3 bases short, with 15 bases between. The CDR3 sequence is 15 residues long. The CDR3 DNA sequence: TGTGCCAGCAGCGCCGGGACGGGGGGGGACACTGAAGCTTTCTTT. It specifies CASSAGTGGDTEAFF.

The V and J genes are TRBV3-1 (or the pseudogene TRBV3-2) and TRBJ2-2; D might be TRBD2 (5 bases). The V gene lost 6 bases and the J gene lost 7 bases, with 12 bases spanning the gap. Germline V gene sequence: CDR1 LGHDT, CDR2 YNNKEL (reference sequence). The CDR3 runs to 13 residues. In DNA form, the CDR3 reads TGTGCCAGCAGTAGTTACCGGGGCGGGGAGCTGTTTTTT. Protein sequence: CASSSYRGGELFF.

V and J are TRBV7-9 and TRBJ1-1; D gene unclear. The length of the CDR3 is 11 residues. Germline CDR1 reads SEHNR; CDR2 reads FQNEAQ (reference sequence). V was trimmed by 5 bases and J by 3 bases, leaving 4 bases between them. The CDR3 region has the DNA TGTGCCAGCAGCCCGTACACTGAAGCTTTCTTT. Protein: CASSPYTEAFF.

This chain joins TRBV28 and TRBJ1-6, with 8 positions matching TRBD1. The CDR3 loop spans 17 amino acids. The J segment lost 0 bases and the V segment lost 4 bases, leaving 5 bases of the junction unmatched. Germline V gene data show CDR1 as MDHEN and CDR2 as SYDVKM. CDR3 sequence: CASSSPGGRSYNSPLHF. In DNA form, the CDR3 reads TGTGCCAGCAGTTCCCCAGGGGGCCGCTCCTATAATTCACCCCTCCACTTT. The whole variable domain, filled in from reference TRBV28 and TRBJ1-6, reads DVKVTQSSRYLVKRTGEKVFLECVQDMDHENMFWYRQDPGLGLRLIYFSYDVKMKEKGDIPEGYSVSREKKERFSLILESASTNQTSMYLCASSSPGGRSYNSPLHFGNGTRLTVT.